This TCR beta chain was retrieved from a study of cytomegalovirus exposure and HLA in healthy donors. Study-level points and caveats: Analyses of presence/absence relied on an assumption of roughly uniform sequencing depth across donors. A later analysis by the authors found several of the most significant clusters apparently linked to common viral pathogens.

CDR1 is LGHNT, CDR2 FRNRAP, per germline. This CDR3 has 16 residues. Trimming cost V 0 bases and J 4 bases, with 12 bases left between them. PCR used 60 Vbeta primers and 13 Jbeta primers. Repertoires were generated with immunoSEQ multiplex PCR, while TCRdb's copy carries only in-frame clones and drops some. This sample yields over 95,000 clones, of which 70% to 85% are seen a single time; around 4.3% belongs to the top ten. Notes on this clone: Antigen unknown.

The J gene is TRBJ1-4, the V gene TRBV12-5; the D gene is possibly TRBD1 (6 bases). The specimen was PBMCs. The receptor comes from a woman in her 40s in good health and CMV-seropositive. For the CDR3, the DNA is TGTGCTAGTGGTTTGGTACTAATGGGACATAATGAAAAACTGTTTTTT. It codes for CASGLVLMGHNEKLFF.